The rows below give T cell receptor beta chains drawn from one sample of a study of T-cell memory formation after mild COVID-19. TCRdb re-called the 5' RACE reads with MiXCR, one entry per CDR3 protein. The sample lists more than 200,000 distinct CDR3 sequences; roughly 15% were seen once. Sample: PBMCs or a T cell subset sorted from them (not recorded which). These receptors all stem from a man between 18 and 29 years old who had mild COVID-19 (a few samples of this study predate the infection). Cell type and time point are not known. Both conserved end residues are part of each CDR3. Each record gives: clone size, J gene, D gene, V gene, CDR3 DNA, CDR3 protein. The D gene is left open where the match is weak. Some rows mark clone size as missing; the rest say once, few, many or name a class of expanded clone.

- TRBJ2-7 - TRBV21-1 TGTGCCAGCTCTCTCTCGGGGGTCCGACAGGGGGCGTACGAGCAGTACTTC CASSLSGVRQGAYEQYF
- TRBJ2-1 - TRBV21-1 TGTGCCAGCAGCCACCGGCGGACAGTGATCTCCTACAATGAGCAGTTCTTC CASSHRRTVISYNEQFF
- TRBJ2-7 - TRBV4-2 TGTGCCAGCAGCCAAGATTTGGGGGGATCCTACGAGCAGTACTTC CASSQDLGGSYEQYF
- TRBJ2-5 TRBD1 TRBV5-1 TGCGCCAGCAGCTTGACCCTAGCGAACAGGGGGGAGACCCAGTACTTC CASSLTLANRGETQYF
few TRBJ2-1 - TRBV4-3 TGCGCCAGCAGCCAATATCGGTCGAGCTCCTACAATGAGCAGTTCTTC CASSQYRSSSYNEQFF
few TRBJ2-1 - TRBV7-2 TGTGCCAGCGTATACAGGGAGGGTGGTGAGCAGTTCTTC CASVYREGGEQFF
- TRBJ1-2 - TRBV20-1 TGCAGTGCTGGAAGACAGGCCTTCTATGGCTACACCTTC CSAGRQAFYGYTF
- TRBJ1-5 - TRBV29-1 TGCAGCGTTGCTTCAGGGAGAAATCAGCCCCAGCATTTT CSVASGRNQPQHF
- TRBJ1-1 TRBD1 TRBV5-1 TGCGCCAGCAGTCCGGGACAGGGATTGGGGATTGGAACTGAAGCTTTCTTT CASSPGQGLGIGTEAFF
- TRBJ2-3 - TRBV6-6 TGTGCCAGCGCTCTATGGGGGGTGGGCACAGATACGCAGTATTTT CASALWGVGTDTQYF
many TRBJ2-3 TRBD1 TRBV10-3 TGTGCCATCGGAACAGGGGATTTAGATACGCAGTATTTT CAIGTGDLDTQYF
many TRBJ1-2 - TRBV5-1 TGCGCCAGCAGCTCCGGGACCCTAGGTGGCTACACCTTC CASSSGTLGGYTF
few TRBJ2-5 TRBD1 TRBV24-1 TGTGCCACCAGTGATGGGACAGGGAGCCCAGAGACCCAGTACTTC CATSDGTGSPETQYF
few TRBJ2-3 TRBD2 TRBV7-2 TGTGCCAGCAGGACAACTAGCGGGGGAACAGATACGCAGTATTTT CASRTTSGGTDTQYF
- TRBJ2-2 - TRBV2 TGTGCCAGCAGTGCGATAGGACCCGGCGGGGCCGGGGAGCTGTTTTTT CASSAIGPGGAGELFF
- TRBJ2-1 - TRBV6-2/TRBV6-3 TGTGCCAGCAGTTGGGACCGCTACAATGAGCAGTTCTTC CASSWDRYNEQFF